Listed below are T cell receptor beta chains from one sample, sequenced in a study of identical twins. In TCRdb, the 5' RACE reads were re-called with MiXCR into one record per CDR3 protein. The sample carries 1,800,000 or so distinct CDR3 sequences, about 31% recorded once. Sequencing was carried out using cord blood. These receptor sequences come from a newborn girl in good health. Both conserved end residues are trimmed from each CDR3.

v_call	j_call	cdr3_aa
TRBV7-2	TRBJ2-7	ASSRRASYEQY
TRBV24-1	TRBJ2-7	ATSDLSYEQY
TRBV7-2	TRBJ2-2	ASSLASGTTGELF
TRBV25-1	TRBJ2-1	ASSEPSGEGREQF
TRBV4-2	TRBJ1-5	ASSQEGSRGAPQH
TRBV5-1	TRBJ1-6	ASSLDPGTGFSPLH
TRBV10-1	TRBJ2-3	ASSESGRDTQY
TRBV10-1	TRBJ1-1	ASSESTGANTEAF
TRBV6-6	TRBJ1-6	ASSYSWFNSPLH
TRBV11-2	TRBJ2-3	ASRTRGPTDTQY
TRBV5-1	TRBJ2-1	ASSRWTSGQYNEQF
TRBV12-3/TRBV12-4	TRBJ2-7	ASSFLAGGHEQY
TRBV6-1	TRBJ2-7	ASSEVLDSYEQY
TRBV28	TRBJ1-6	ASSEGTGVHSPLH
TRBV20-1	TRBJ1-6	SAREDRYSPLH
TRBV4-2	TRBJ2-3	ASSPLALADMRDADTQY
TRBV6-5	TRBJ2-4	ASSSTLGGLVQAKNIQY
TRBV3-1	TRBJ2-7	ASSPIAGVGINEQY
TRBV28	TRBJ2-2	ASSWATTGNTGELF
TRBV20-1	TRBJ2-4	SASPTSPKNIQY
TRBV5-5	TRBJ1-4	ASSLLGLRDNEKLF
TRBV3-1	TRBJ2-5	ASSQEENRGRVY
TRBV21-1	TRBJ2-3	ASSIPTDRRIDTQY
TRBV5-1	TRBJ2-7	ASSLLDAYEQY
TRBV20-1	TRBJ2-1	SARAPRFNEQF
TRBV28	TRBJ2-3	ASSPPIRQGEVPDTQY
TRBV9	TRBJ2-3	ASTLAGGADTQY